Below, 12 T cell receptor beta chains from the same sample are listed, as sequenced in a study of shared clonotypes between healthy human individuals. Method: immunoSEQ multiplex PCR; TCRdb's copy keeps in-frame clones and lacks some. The data show 550,000 to 650,000 clones, 90% to 97% seen once. Selected positively for CCR7 and CD45RO-negative, naive CD8 cells excluded terminally differentiated effector memory CD45RA+ cells. Source material: naive CD8+ T cells sorted from blood. Receptors were obtained from a woman aged 30 to 39 in good health.

The V and J genes are TRBV4-1 and TRBJ2-7, with TRBD1 identical over 7 bases. V lost 0 bases to trimming and J lost 7 bases; unmatched junction nucleotides: 9. CDR1 MGHRA and CDR2 YSYEKL come from the germline V gene. The CDR3 spans 15 residues. CDR3 loop: CASSQDENRGNEQYF. CDR3 sequence (DNA): TGCGCCAGCAGCCAAGATGAGAACAGGGGAAATGAGCAGTACTTC.

The chain carries TRBV5-4 and TRBJ1-1; D remains unclear. Germline lookup yields CDR1 SGHNT and CDR2 YYREEE (reference sequence). The CDR3 runs to 14 residues. V shed 4 bases and J shed 3 bases, with 13 bases lying between them. The CDR3 DNA reads TGTGCCAGCAGCCTATGGGGAGGCGACACTGAAGCTTTCTTT. Translated, it gives CASSLWGGDTEAFF.

This clone appeared a single time. The chain joins TRBV28 to TRBJ2-1; tentatively, D is TRBD1 or TRBD2 (5 bases each). The germline V and J ends were trimmed by 5 bases and 4 bases, with 18 bases remaining between them. The CDR3 is 16 amino acids. The germline V gene encodes CDR1 MDHEN and CDR2 SYDVKM. The CDR3 region is CASSAAGRSGYNEQFF. In nucleotides, the CDR3 is TGTGCCAGCAGTGCAGCAGGGCGAAGCGGATACAATGAGCAGTTCTTC. Drawing the rest from reference TRBV28 and TRBJ2-1, the complete variable domain is DVKVTQSSRYLVKRTGEKVFLECVQDMDHENMFWYRQDPGLGLRLIYFSYDVKMKEKGDIPEGYSVSREKKERFSLILESASTNQTSMYLCASSAAGRSGYNEQFFGPGTRLTVL.

V is TRBV12-2 and J is TRBJ2-1; whether TRBD2, the table's D call, matches the DNA was not checked. TRBV12-2 is a listed pseudogene. The CDR3 has 13 residues. CDR3 in DNA: TGTGCAAGTCGCTTAAAGACCCGGGATGAGCAGTTCTTC. As protein: CASRLKTRDEQFF.

The genes are TRBV5-6 and TRBJ2-1; no reliable D call. CDR1 is SGHDT and CDR2 is YYEEEE in the germline V gene. The CDR3 spans 17 residues. Deletions cut 0 bases from V and 0 bases from J, with 13 bases between. The CDR3 DNA reads as TGTGCCAGCAGCTTGGGTCCTTACAGTAGCTCCTACAATGAGCAGTTCTTC. Translation: CASSLGPYSSSYNEQFF.

The chain employs TRBV28 and TRBJ2-7; 7 nucleotides line up with TRBD2. Trimming removed 4 bases from V and 3 bases from J; junction bases left unmatched: 6. Germline V gene sequence: CDR1 MDHEN, CDR2 SYDVKM. CDR3 length: 14 amino acids. The CDR3 here is CASSSSGEYYEQYF. DNA for the CDR3: TGTGCCAGCAGTTCAAGCGGGGAGTACTACGAGCAGTACTTC. Combining the CDR3 with reference TRBV28 and TRBJ2-7 gives the whole variable domain DVKVTQSSRYLVKRTGEKVFLECVQDMDHENMFWYRQDPGLGLRLIYFSYDVKMKEKGDIPEGYSVSREKKERFSLILESASTNQTSMYLCASSSSGEYYEQYFGPGTRLTVT.

This chain links TRBV11-2 with TRBJ1-2; 10 nucleotides align to TRBD1. The V segment lost 3 bases and the J segment 8 bases; nucleotides outside the gene matches: 6. Germline values: CDR1 SGHAT, CDR2 FQNNGV. The CDR3 sequence is 14 residues long. Here the CDR3 reads CASSLGTGVGGYTF. The CDR3 DNA sequence: TGTGCCAGCAGCTTGGGGACAGGGGTAGGAGGCTACACCTTC.

The chain couples TRBV5-6 to TRBJ2-4, with 7 bases matching TRBD2. V shed 2 bases and J 8 bases; nucleotides not matched to a gene: 10. The CDR3 runs to 15 residues. Looked up from germline, CDR1 is SGHDT and CDR2 is YYEEEE. The CDR3 sequence is CASSLAAGAGDIQYF. The CDR3 region has the DNA TGTGCCAGCAGCTTAGCGGCGGGAGCAGGTGACATTCAGTACTTC.

The chain combines TRBV4-1 with TRBJ2-1, with 9 nucleotides matching TRBD2. Germline CDR1 is MGHRA and CDR2 is YSYEKL. The CDR3 loop spans 15 amino acids. J was trimmed by 6 bases and V by 4 bases; bases with no gene match: 7. CDR3 region: CASSRTGTSRNEQFF. For the CDR3, the DNA is TGCGCCAGCAGCCGAACCGGGACTAGCCGCAATGAGCAGTTCTTC.

V usage is TRBV7-6 and J usage is TRBJ1-1, with 7 bases fitting TRBD1. The germline CDR1 and CDR2 sequences are SGHVS and FNYEAQ. The J segment lost 1 base and the V segment lost 0 bases, leaving 5 bases of the junction unmatched. The CDR3 has 16 residues. The DNA for the CDR3 is TGTGCCAGCAGCTTAGCGATCGGGACAGCGAACACTGAAGCTTTCTTT. Translating it yields CASSLAIGTANTEAFF.

The rearrangement uses TRBV7-6 and TRBJ2-1, with TRBD2 matching over 9 bases. The CDR3 sequence is 20 residues long. J gave up 0 bases and V 2 bases, and 14 bases lay outside the gene matches. Germline lookup yields CDR1 SGHVS and CDR2 FNYEAQ. The DNA of the CDR3 is TGTGCCAGCAGCTTATTCTCTGCGGGAGGGCCCCCTTTCTCCTACAATGAGCAGTTCTTC. It translates to CASSLFSAGGPPFSYNEQFF. Combining the CDR3 with reference TRBV7-6 and TRBJ2-1 gives the whole variable domain GAGVSQSPRYKVTKRGQDVALRCDPISGHVSLYWYRQALGQGPEFLTYFNYEAQQDKSGLPNDRFSAERPEGSISTLTIQRTEQRDSAMYRCASSLFSAGGPPFSYNEQFFGPGTRLTVL.

The chain links TRBV7-3 to TRBJ2-1; D is uncertain. CDR1 and CDR2 from the germline V gene are SGHTA and FQGTGA. The germline V and J ends were trimmed by 2 bases and 10 bases, with 12 bases remaining between them. This CDR3 region has 13 residues. CDR3 DNA: TGTGCCAGCAGCTTACTGGGTAATTCGGAGCAGTTCTTC. Translated, it gives CASSLLGNSEQFF.